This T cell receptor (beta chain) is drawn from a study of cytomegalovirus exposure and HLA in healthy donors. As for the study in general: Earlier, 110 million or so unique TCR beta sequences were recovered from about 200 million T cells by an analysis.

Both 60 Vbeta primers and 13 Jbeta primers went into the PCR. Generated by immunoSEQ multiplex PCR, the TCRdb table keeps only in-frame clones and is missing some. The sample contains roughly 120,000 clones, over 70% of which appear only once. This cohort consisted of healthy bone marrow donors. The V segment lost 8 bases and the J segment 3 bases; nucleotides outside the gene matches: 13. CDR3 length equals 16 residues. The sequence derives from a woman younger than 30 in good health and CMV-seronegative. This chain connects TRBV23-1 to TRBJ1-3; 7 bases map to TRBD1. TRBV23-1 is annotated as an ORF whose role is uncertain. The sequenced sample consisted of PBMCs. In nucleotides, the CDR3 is TGCGCCAGCCCAACAGCACAGGGGATGGTTGGAAACACCATATATTTT. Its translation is CASPTAQGMVGNTIYF.